The present TCR beta chain was sequenced within a study of blood T cells in healthy people across ages. A second about 6 to 12 cycle PCR used barcoded and J-beta primers. Every cDNA molecule carried a tag from a template-switch adaptor bearing 12 random nucleotides. TCRdb reanalysed the 5' RACE reads using MiXCR and keeps one entry per CDR3 protein. The repertoire includes 1.5 million to 2 million distinct CDR3 sequences, about 31% of them detected once, and about 10% sits in the top ten. Ten milliliters of peripheral blood were drawn from each donor. RNA extraction gave at least 5 micrograms of total RNA per sample. This clonotype was sampled from a woman between 25 and 40 years old in good health. What was sequenced was blood.

CDR3 in DNA: TGTGCCAGCAGCTCGGGACTTCCGGGCGACGGCTACACCTTC. Its protein product is CASSSGLPGDGYTF. The chain uses TRBV9 and TRBJ1-2; tentatively, D is TRBD1 (5 bases). Trimming removed 4 bases from V and 8 bases from J, with 18 bases in between. Germline CDR1 and CDR2: SGDLS and YYNGEE. CDR3 length: 14 residues.